The next 12 T cell receptor beta chains were all read from a single sample in a study of blood T cell repertoires in COVID-19. TCRdb's copy holds only in-frame clones and misses some; the assay was immunoSEQ multiplex PCR. Among around 100,000 clones listed, 82% were seen once. The sample was peripheral blood. The receptors come from an older man with acute or convalescent COVID-19.

The rearrangement joins TRBV2 to TRBJ2-1, with 8 bases identical to TRBD1. The junction had 6 bases not matched to a gene; V was cut back by 6 bases and J by 8 bases. This CDR3 is 13 amino acids long. Germline values: CDR1 SNHLY, CDR2 FYNNEI. This CDR3 is CASRRGQVDEQFF. The CDR3, as DNA: TGTGCCAGCAGGAGGGGACAGGTCGATGAGCAGTTCTTC.

This clone was counted ten times or more. This chain uses TRBV4-2 with TRBJ1-5, with a weak D call TRBD1 (6 bases). The V end lost 3 bases, the J end lost 3 bases, and 12 bases lay between the germline ends. This CDR3 spans 15 amino acids. Germline assignment: CDR1 LGHNA and CDR2 YNFKEQ. This CDR3 is CASSQGGGYNQPQHF. The CDR3 region has the DNA TGTGCCAGCAGCCAGGGAGGGGGGTACAATCAGCCCCAGCATTTT.

This clone was recorded only once. The rearrangement uses TRBV30 and TRBJ1-1; TRBD1 matches 9 bases. V lost 8 bases, J lost 4 bases, and 8 bases stayed unmatched. Germline CDR1 GTSNPN, CDR2 SVGIG (reference sequence). This CDR3 contains 13 residues. The CDR3 here is CAGSGQGVTEAFF. Written as DNA, the CDR3 is TGTGCCGGATCGGGACAGGGAGTCACTGAAGCTTTCTTT.

The V call is TRBV5-4, the J call TRBJ2-3, with 11 bases that match TRBD2. CDR1 and CDR2 from the germline V gene are SGHNT and YYREEE (reference sequence). The CDR3 loop spans 15 amino acids. V dropped 5 bases and J dropped 7; count of bases not matched to a gene: 9. The CDR3 nucleotides read TGTGCCAGCAGTCATAGCGGGGGGGTGGGTAATACGCAGTATTTT. Its translation is CASSHSGGVGNTQYF. The whole variable domain, filled in from reference TRBV5-4 and TRBJ2-3, reads ETGVTQSPTHLIKTRGQQVTLRCSSQSGHNTVSWYQQALGQGPQFIFQYYREEENGRGNFPPRFSGLQFPNYSSELNVNALELDDSALYLCASSHSGGVGNTQYFGPGTRLTVL.

This chain links TRBV9 with TRBJ1-2; 9 bases fit TRBD1. After removal of 2 bases from V and 7 bases from J, the junction contained 6 bases not matched to a gene. Germline V lookup: CDR1 SGDLS, CDR2 YYNGEE. The CDR3 totals 14 residues. CDR3 protein: CASSVGGQGGGYTF. DNA for the CDR3: TGTGCCAGCAGCGTGGGGGGACAGGGAGGTGGCTACACCTTC. The entire variable domain, with the rest obtained from reference TRBV9 and TRBJ1-2, is as follows: DSGVTQTPKHLITATGQRVTLRCSPRSGDLSVYWYQQSLDQGLQFLIQYYNGEERAKGNILERFSAQQFPDLHSELNLSSLELGDSALYFCASSVGGQGGGYTFGSGTRLTVV.

For this clone: The identical CDR3 is also encoded by other nucleotide sequences in the sample. The chain is built from TRBV19 and TRBJ2-3; D remains ambiguous. Germline assignment: CDR1 LNHDA and CDR2 SQIVND (reference sequence). There are 11 residues in the CDR3. V was shortened by 3 bases and J by 5 bases, with 3 bases between the two germline ends. CDR3 sequence reads: CASSILDTQYF. DNA of the CDR3: TGTGCCAGTAGTATCCTAGATACGCAGTATTTT.

This clone was seen a few times. V usage is TRBV7-2 and J usage is TRBJ1-2; D is ambiguous. V lost 7 bases, J lost 4 bases, and 13 bases lay in between. Germline values: CDR1 SGHTA, CDR2 FQGNSA. The CDR3 runs to 13 residues. CDR3 bases: TGTGCCAGCACCCCGGCAGGCCTCTATGGCTACACCTTC. Translated, it gives CASTPAGLYGYTF.

The rearrangement uses TRBV5-1 and TRBJ2-5, with 7 bases matching TRBD2. The ends lost 0 bases at V and 3 bases at J; junction bases unmatched: 5. The CDR3 covers 15 residues. Germline values: CDR1 SGHRS, CDR2 YFSETQ. Here the CDR3 reads CASSLAPGREETQYF. In DNA, the CDR3 is TGCGCCAGCAGCTTGGCCCCTGGGAGGGAAGAGACCCAGTACTTC. The full variable domain, in which reference TRBV5-1 and TRBJ2-5 provide the parts outside the CDR3, is KAGVTQTPRYLIKTRGQQVTLSCSPISGHRSVSWYQQTPGQGLQFLFEYFSETQRNKGNFPGRFSGRQFSNSRSEMNVSTLELGDSALYLCASSLAPGREETQYFGPGTRLLVL.

V usage is TRBV18 and J usage is TRBJ1-1; 8 bases match TRBD1. CDR1 and CDR2 (germline): KGHSH, LQKENI. The J segment lost 7 bases and the V segment lost 2 bases, leaving 3 bases of the junction unmatched. CDR3 length equals 13 residues. CDR3 DNA: TGTGCCAGCTCACCAAACAGGGGGAATGAAGCTTTCTTT. Amino acid sequence: CASSPNRGNEAFF.

This clone was recorded a few times. V gene TRBV5-1 combines with J gene TRBJ2-1; 9 bases map to TRBD1. Germline V gene lookup returns CDR1 SGHRS and CDR2 YFSETQ. After removal of 3 bases from V and 12 bases from J, the junction contained 4 bases not matched to a gene. This CDR3 contains 12 residues. The CDR3 loop reads CASSSDRGRQFF. The CDR3 DNA follows: TGCGCCAGCAGCTCGGACAGGGGTCGGCAGTTCTTC.

The chain recombines TRBV27 with TRBJ2-7; possibly TRBD2 for D (6 bases). CDR3 size: 15 residues. V lost 7 bases, J lost 1 base, and 17 bases lay in between. From germline, CDR1 is MNHEY and CDR2 SMNVEV (reference sequence). CDR3 residues: CASKVLGLSSYEQYF. CDR3 DNA sequence: TGTGCCAGCAAAGTTTTAGGACTATCTTCCTACGAGCAGTACTTC.

In its sample, this clone was seen a few times. The chain employs TRBV5-1 and TRBJ1-2; the match to TRBD1 covers 7 bases. The germline V gene has CDR1 SGHRS and CDR2 YFSETQ. V gave up 3 bases and J gave up 4 bases; unmatched junction bases: 6. The CDR3 extends over 14 amino acids. As DNA, the CDR3 is TGCGCCAGCAGCTCCCGGGGACAGAGCTATGGCTACACCTTC. This gives the protein CASSSRGQSYGYTF.